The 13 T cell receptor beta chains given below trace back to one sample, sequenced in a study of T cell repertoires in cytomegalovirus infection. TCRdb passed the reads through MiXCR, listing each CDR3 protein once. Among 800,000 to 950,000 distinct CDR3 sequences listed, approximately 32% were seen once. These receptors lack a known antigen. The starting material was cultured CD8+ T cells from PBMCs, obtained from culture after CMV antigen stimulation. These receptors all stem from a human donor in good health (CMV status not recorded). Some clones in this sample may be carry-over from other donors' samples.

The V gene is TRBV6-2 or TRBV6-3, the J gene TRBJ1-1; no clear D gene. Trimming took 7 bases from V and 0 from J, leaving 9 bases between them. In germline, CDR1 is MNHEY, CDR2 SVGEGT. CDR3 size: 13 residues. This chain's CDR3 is CASNTRMNTEAFF. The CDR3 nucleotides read TGTGCCAGCAACACTCGCATGAACACTGAAGCTTTCTTT.

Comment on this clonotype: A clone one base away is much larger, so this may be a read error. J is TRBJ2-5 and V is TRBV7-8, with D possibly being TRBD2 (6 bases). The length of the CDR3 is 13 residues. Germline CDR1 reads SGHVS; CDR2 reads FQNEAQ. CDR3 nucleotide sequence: TGTGCCAACAGCTTAAAAGGGAGGGAGACCCAGTACTTC. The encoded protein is CANSLKGRETQYF.

CDR3 bases: TGTGCCAGCACCGGGACAGGGAGGCTCTATGGCTACACCTTC. Its translation: CASTGTGRLYGYTF. V and J are TRBV7-4 and TRBJ1-2; 9 bases match TRBD1. The CDR3 is made up of 14 amino acids. Germline CDR1 is SGHVT and CDR2 is SQSDAQ. The V gene end was trimmed by 7 bases and the J gene end by 4 bases; junction bases not matched to a gene: 7.

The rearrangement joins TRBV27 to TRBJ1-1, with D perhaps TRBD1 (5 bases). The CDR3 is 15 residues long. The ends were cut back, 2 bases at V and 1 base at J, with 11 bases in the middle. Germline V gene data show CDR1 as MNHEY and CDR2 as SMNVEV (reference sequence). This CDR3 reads CASSLQGAANTEAFF. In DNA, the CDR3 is TGTGCCAGCAGTTTACAGGGTGCGGCGAACACTGAAGCTTTCTTT.

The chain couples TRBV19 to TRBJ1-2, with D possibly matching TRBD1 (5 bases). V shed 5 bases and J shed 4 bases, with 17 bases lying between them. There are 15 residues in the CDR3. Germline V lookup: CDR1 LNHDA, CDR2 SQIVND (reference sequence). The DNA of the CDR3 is TGTGCCAGTAGTTCCCGGGACGGAGTTCCCTATGGCTACACCTTC. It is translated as CASSSRDGVPYGYTF.

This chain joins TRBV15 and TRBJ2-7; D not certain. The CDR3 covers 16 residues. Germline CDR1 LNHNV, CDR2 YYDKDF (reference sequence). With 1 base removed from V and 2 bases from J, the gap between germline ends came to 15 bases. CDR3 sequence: CATSRVRFKGPYEQYV. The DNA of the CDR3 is TGTGCCACCAGCAGAGTACGATTCAAAGGGCCCTACGAGCAGTACGTC.

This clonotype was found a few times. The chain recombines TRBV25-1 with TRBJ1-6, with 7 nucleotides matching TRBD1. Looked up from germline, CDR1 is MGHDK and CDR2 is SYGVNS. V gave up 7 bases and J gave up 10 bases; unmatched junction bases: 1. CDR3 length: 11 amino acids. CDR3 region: CASKGASPLHF. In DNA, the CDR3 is TGTGCCAGCAAGGGGGCGTCACCCCTCCACTTT. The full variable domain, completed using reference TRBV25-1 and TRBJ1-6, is EADIYQTPRYLVIGTGKKITLECSQTMGHDKMYWYQQDPGMELHLIHYSYGVNSTEKGDLSSESTVSRIRTEHFPLTLESARPSHTSQYLCASKGASPLHFGNGTRLTVT.

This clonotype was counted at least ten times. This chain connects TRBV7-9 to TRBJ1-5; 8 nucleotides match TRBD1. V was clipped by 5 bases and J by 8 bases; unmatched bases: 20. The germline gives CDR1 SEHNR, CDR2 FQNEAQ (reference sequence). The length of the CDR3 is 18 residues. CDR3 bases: TGTGCCAGCAGCATTTGGACAGGGTTGAGGGGGCCAGGTAAGCCCCAGCATTTT. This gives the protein CASSIWTGLRGPGKPQHF.

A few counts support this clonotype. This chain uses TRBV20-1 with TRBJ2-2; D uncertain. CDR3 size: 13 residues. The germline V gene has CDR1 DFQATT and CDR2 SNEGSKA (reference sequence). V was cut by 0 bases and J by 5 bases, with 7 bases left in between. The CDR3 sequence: CSARDYLTGELFF. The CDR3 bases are TGCAGTGCTAGAGATTATTTGACCGGGGAGCTGTTTTTT.

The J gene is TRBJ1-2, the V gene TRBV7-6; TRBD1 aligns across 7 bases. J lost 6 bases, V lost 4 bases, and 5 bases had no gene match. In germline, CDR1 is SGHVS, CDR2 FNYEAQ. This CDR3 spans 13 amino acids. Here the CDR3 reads CASSSQGRDGYTF. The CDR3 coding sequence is TGTGCCAGCAGCTCACAGGGGAGGGATGGCTACACCTTC.

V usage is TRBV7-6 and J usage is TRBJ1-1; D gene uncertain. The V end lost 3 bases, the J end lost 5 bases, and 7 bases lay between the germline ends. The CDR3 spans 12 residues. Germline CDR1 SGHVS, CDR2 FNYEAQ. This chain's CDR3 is CASSFYRTEAFF. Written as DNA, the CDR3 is TGTGCCAGCAGCTTTTACCGTACTGAAGCTTTCTTT.

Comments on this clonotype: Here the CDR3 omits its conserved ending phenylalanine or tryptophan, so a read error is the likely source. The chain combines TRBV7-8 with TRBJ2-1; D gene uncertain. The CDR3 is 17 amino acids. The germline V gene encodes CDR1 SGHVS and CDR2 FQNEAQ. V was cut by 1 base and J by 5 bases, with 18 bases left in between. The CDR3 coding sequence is TGTGCCAGCAGCTTAGATACCGGTAAGGCCTTCGACAATGAGCAGTTCTCC. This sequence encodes CASSLDTGKAFDNEQFS.

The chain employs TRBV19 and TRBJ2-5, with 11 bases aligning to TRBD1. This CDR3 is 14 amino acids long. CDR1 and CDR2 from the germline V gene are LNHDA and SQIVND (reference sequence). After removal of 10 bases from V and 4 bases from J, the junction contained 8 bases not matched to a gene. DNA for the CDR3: TGTGCCACTATTGGACAGGGGGCGCGAGAGACCCAGTACTTC. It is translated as CATIGQGARETQYF. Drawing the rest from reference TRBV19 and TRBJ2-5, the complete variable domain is DGGITQSPKYLFRKEGQNVTLSCEQNLNHDAMYWYRQDPGQGLRLIYYSQIVNDFQKGDIAEGYSVSREKKESFPLTVTSAQKNPTAFYLCATIGQGARETQYFGPGTRLLVL.